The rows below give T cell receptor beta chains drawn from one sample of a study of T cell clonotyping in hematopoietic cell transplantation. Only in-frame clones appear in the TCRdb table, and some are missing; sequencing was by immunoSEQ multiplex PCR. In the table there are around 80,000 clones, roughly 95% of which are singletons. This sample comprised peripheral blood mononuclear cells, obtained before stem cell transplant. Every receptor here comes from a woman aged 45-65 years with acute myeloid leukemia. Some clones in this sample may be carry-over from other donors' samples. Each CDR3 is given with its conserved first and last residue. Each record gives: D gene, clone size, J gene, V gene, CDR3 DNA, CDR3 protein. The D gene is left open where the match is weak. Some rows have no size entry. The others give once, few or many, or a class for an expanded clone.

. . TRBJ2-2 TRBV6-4 TGTGCCAGCAGTGACAGGAACACCGGGGAGCTGTTTTTT CASSDRNTGELFF
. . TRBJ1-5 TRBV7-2 TGTGCTACTAATGGGCCAGGCGACAATCAGCCCCAGCATTTT CATNGPGDNQPQHF
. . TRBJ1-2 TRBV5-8 TGTGCCAGCAGCGGGTCCTTGGTAAGGGGACCCTATGGCTACACCTTC CASSGSLVRGPYGYTF
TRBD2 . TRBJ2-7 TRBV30 TGTGCCTGGAGTGTATTGGGGACTAGCGGCTACGAGCAGTACTTC CAWSVLGTSGYEQYF
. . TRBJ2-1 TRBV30 TGTGCCTGGGGCCTGGGGAATGAGCAGTTCTTC CAWGLGNEQFF
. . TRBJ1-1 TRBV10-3 TGTGCCATCAGTGATCTCATGTCGGCTTTCTTT CAISDLMSAFF
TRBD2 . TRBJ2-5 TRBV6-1 TGTGCCAGCAGTGAGCTAGCGGGAGGGCCAGAGACCCAGTACTTC CASSELAGGPETQYF
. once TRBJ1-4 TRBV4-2 TGTGCCAGCAGCCAAGCCACGGGGGGACCCCGGGGGGAAAAACTGTTTTTT CASSQATGGPRGEKLFF
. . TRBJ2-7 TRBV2 TGTGCCAGCACGGGGGAGGCAGGCGGCGACGAGCAGTACTTC CASTGEAGGDEQYF
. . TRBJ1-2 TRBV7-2 TGTGCCAGCAGCTCGGGGACGGCAGATGGCTACACCTTC CASSSGTADGYTF
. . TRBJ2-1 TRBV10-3 TGTGCCATCAGTGAGTCGAAGGGAAATGAGCAGTTCTTC CAISESKGNEQFF
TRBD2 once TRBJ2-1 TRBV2 TGTGCCAGCAGTGAAGAGGGGTGGCGGGAGGGCCCCGGCTACAATGAGCAGTTCTTC CASSEEGWREGPGYNEQFF
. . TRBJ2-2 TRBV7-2 TGTGCCAGCCCCCTTGCGGCGAACACCGGGGAGCTGTTTTTT CASPLAANTGELFF
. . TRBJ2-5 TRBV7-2 TGTGCCAGCAGCTTATGGCTGGATCCAGGGGAGACCCAGTACTTC CASSLWLDPGETQYF
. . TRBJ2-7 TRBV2 TGTGCCAGCAGTAGAAAGGGGGGGACATCCTACGAGCAGTACTTC CASSRKGGTSYEQYF
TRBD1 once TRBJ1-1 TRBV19 TGTGCCAGTAGTAAACACAGGGGAGACACTGAAGCTTTCTTT CASSKHRGDTEAFF
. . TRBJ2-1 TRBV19 TGTGCCAGTAGTATCGGGGGACGGTTCAATGAGCAGTTCTTC CASSIGGRFNEQFF
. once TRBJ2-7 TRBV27 TGTGCCAGCAGTCCAGTGGTGCAAAAGGAGAGGCAGTACTTC CASSPVVQKERQYF
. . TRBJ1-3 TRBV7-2 TGTGCCAGCAGCTTACCGGGCTCTGGAAACACCATATATTTT CASSLPGSGNTIYF
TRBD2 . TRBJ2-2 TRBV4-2 TGTGCCAGCAGCCAGCTAGCGGGAGGGGGCGGGGAGCTGTTTTTT CASSQLAGGGGELFF
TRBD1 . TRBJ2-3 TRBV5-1 TGCGCCAGCAGCTTGGCCGTGAGACAGGGGGCAGATACGCAGTATTTT CASSLAVRQGADTQYF
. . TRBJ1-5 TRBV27 TGTGCCAGCAGTTACTCGGCGGGGGGGAACAATCAGCCCCAGCATTTT CASSYSAGGNNQPQHF
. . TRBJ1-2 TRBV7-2 TGTGCCAGCAGCCCCGATACAGGGAACTATGGCTACACCTTC CASSPDTGNYGYTF
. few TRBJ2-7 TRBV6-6 TGTGCCAGCACAACTTTGAGGGGCGAGCAGTACTTC CASTTLRGEQYF
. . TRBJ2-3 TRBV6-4 TGTGCCAGCAGTGACTCTAGTGATACGCAGTATTTT CASSDSSDTQYF
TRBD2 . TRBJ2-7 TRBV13 TGTGCCAGCAGCTACCGGACTAGCGGGAGGTTGTACGAGCAGTACTTC CASSYRTSGRLYEQYF
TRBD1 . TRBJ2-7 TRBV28 TGTGCCAGCAGTTTGGGACAGGGCTTGTACGAGCAGTACTTC CASSLGQGLYEQYF
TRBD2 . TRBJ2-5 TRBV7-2 TGTGCCAGCCTCGGGTTAGCGGGAGTTGGGGAGACCCAGTACTTC CASLGLAGVGETQYF